The 3 T cell receptor beta chains reported below all come from one sample, sequenced in a study of blood T cell repertoires in COVID-19. Data came from immunoSEQ multiplex PCR; TCRdb stores just in-frame clones and leaves some out. Here the sample spans some 180,000 clones, around 82% being singletons. The sequenced sample consisted of peripheral blood. These receptors were collected from a man aged 70 or older with active or convalescent COVID-19.

This rearrangement joins TRBV28 to TRBJ1-1; D ambiguous. The V gene's germline CDR1 is MDHEN and CDR2 SYDVKM. This CDR3 comprises 15 residues. Trimming pared 5 bases from V and 0 bases from J, leaving 13 bases between. The CDR3 nucleotides read TGTGCCAGCAGTCCCCCGAGGGTTATGAACACTGAAGCTTTCTTT. The encoded protein is CASSPPRVMNTEAFF.

V is TRBV19 and J is TRBJ1-2; D is unresolved. V shed 7 bases and J shed 3 bases, with 15 bases lying between them. CDR1 and CDR2 from the germline V gene are LNHDA and SQIVND (reference sequence). The CDR3 extends over 14 amino acids. This chain's CDR3 is CASKSKRSDYGYTF. The CDR3 DNA sequence: TGTGCCAGTAAGTCAAAAAGATCAGACTATGGCTACACCTTC.

The chain links TRBV11-1 to TRBJ2-2, with 7 bases identical to TRBD1. The J segment lost 4 bases and the V segment lost 6 bases, leaving 11 bases of the junction unmatched. Germline CDR1 and CDR2: SGHAT and FQDESV (reference sequence). The CDR3 sequence is 16 residues long. Here the CDR3 reads CASRPPRAGGTGELFF. DNA for the CDR3: TGTGCCAGCAGGCCCCCCCGGGCAGGGGGCACCGGGGAGCTGTTTTTT.